This TCR beta chain was sequenced in a study of cytomegalovirus exposure and HLA in healthy donors (dated by TCRdb to between 2016 and 2019). Notes on the research overall: According to an earlier analysis of 587 of the donors, roughly 180 million T cells yielded 120 million or so unique TCR beta sequences and 276 Gb of sequence data. HLA typing covered class I and class II loci at four-digit resolution. Because of strong linkage in the cohort, five DR-DQ haplotypes were treated as single units for association and clustering. In the later analysis, no new phenotypic data were used to find candidate immune exposures; instead, reliance was placed on TCR beta sequences and their occurrence across donors. The study combined high-throughput TCR immunosequencing, statistical association of individual TCRs with disease status, and machine learning to predict cytomegalovirus infection status. Among about 370 genotyped donors of the cohort, an average of around 240,000 unique TCR beta nucleotide sequences was sequenced per donor, of which 15% to 20% were non-productive. Alongside the repertoire data, information on donor age, sex, ethnicity and CMV serostatus was compiled. An early release covering more than 500 HLA-typed donors comprised about 300 gigabases of sequencing data and roughly 85 million unique TCR sequences. In an earlier analysis of around 540 of the donors, high-throughput TCR beta sequencing was used to judge whether each TCR beta V gene segment behaved as functional or pseudogenic. A later genetic analysis used genome-wide SNP genotypes for about 60% of the roughly 700 donors, treating that subset as a discovery cohort. All discovery cohort repertoires had been generated using a single sequencing platform. Using immunosequencing, the study profiled T cell repertoires from roughly 650 subjects and related those repertoires to cytomegalovirus serostatus. Along with the approximately 620-subject first cohort, a separate validation cohort of around 110 different subjects was used. The study aimed to test whether cataloging public T cell receptors could reveal signatures of past pathogen exposure. In a later analysis, previously published TCR beta repertoires from 500 to 750 donors were re-analyzed and high-resolution HLA genotyping was added so that TCR occurrence patterns could be studied. Among the roughly 370 genotyped donors, around 81% belonged to the genetic ancestry cluster associated with self-reported Caucasian donors. Typing coverage varied by locus: roughly 629-630 donors for A, B, C, DRB1 and DQB1; approximately 520 for DQA1; nearly 610 for DPA1; about 450 for DPB1. General study outcomes and caveats: In a later analysis, HLA-associated TCR beta chains showed more clonal expansion and lower generation probabilities than non-associated chains that were equally common. In an earlier analysis of about 540 of the donors, most TCR beta V segments were observed in productive rearrangements about 87% or about 30% of the time, broadly matching IMGT annotations. Only TCR beta chains were sequenced in this cohort, and the absence of alpha or paired-chain data limited detectable features. Most TCR sequences were observed very rarely across donors, whereas some public TCRs were present in many individuals. A cluster of highly shared sequence variants was judged likely to represent a technical artifact of the sequencing pipeline. Because the 87-base-pair reads could not distinguish some IMGT-functional V segments, including TRBV6-2 and TRBV6-3, those segments were excluded. In vitro tests confirmed that a few of the cytomegalovirus-associated TCR beta chains recognize cytomegalovirus antigens. Sequencing depth was assumed to be roughly uniform across donors in the presence/absence analyses, though that assumption may not hold. In a later analysis, the rate of TCR association differed among HLA loci, with DRB1 alleles having the most associated TCRs and HLA-C alleles having the fewest. A further reported finding was that TCR beta sequences accurately predicted the HLA-A and HLA-B alleles for most subjects in the first cohort. In a later analysis, most CMV-associated TCR beta chains were found to appear HLA-restricted, with HLA associations seemingly driven largely by CMV exposure. The classifier was reported to diagnose cytomegalovirus status with high specificity and sensitivity in both the original cohort and the validation cohort. HLA typing was unavailable for some donors at each locus, so association tests used only the typed subset. For the cohort, immune exposure information was limited to CMV serostatus. Several of the top co-occurrence clusters appeared to be linked to parvovirus B19, influenza, CMV and Epstein-Barr virus, according to a later analysis. The authors suggested that the approach could potentially be generalized to other disease states and immunological phenotypes. Linkage disequilibrium might explain the correlated functional status among segregating V segments, but an unknown experimental factor could not be ruled out. A total of roughly 160 TCR beta chains were listed by the study as associated with cytomegalovirus. V-gene and J-gene trimming of TCR beta chains was associated with a missense DCLRE1C variant in a later genetic analysis, and the association was replicated in an independent cohort. A later genetic analysis reported fewer N-insertions in productive TCRs among donors in an Asian-associated ancestry cluster than the roughly 720-donor mean. Because counts were too low, seventeen rarely observed V segments, including chromosome 9 orphons, were excluded from the earlier analysis of 500 to 700 of the donors. When HLA alleles, especially DR and DQ, strongly co-occurred, attributing TCR associations to individual alleles was difficult. At a false discovery rate of 0.05, a later analysis linked about 16,000 TCR beta sequences to specific HLA alleles.

On this clone itself: This clone's antigen is unknown. No much larger clone is present one base from it, and per-base qualities are unavailable.

In total, about 650 healthy bone marrow donors made up the cohort. All cohort members were sampled while nominally healthy, although unrecorded immune exposures were likely present. The donor was CMV seropositive and belonged to the group of 250 to 350 seropositive cohort members. Every donor gave a peripheral blood sample, and the peripheral blood mononuclear cells from that sample were used for TCR beta sequencing. The Qiagen DNeasy Blood Extraction Kit was used to extract genomic DNA from the blood cell samples. The CDR3 starts with the cysteine, ends with the phenylalanine, and has 15 residues. The only DNA kept is the CDR3, 45 bases in frame from the first base. In the germline V gene, CDR1 corresponds to SGHTA and CDR2 to FQGNSA. Ends trimmed: V by 0 bases, J by 6 bases; bases unmatched to a gene: 4. Libraries were made using the immunoSEQ multiplex PCR assay. The multiplex PCR relied on a mix of 60 forward primers for TCR Vbeta segments and 13 reverse primers for TCR Jbeta segments. The CDR3 region of rearranged TCR beta genes was amplified from genomic DNA with a multiplex PCR assay. The Illumina HiSeq System was used to sequence the amplified TCR beta libraries as 87-base-pair reads. The paper's data handling went like this. In a later analysis, 77 million or so unique TCR beta chains were counted across the roughly 700 repertoires, and roughly 9.9 million of these chains were shared by at least two donors. To remove PCR and sequencing errors, raw reads were error-corrected and collapsed into unique sequences using a nearest-neighbor algorithm that merged closely related sequences. CDR3 sequences were aligned to IMGT reference sequences to assign V, D and J gene segments. For a sequence to be retained, a match of at least six nucleotides was required to both a V gene segment and a J gene segment. A rearrangement counted as productive if the CDR3 had no stop codons and remained in frame with V and J, and every other rearrangement counted as non-productive. Following IMGT convention, CDR3 was defined as the stretch from the second conserved V-encoded cysteine to the conserved J-encoded phenylalanine. The earlier analysis of 500 to 750 of the donors excluded any sequence lacking an unambiguous match to a single V gene segment. An earlier analysis of almost 600 of the donors classified V segments as functional when productive rearrangements were above 56.7% and as segregating when the standard deviation between donors was above 5%. A statistical classification framework was built to diagnose cytomegalovirus status from the catalog of TCR beta chain sequences. A later analysis assigned V and J genes by comparing TCR nucleotide sequences with IMGT/GENE-DB human TR gene sequences. In a later analysis, CDR3 sequences and most-parsimonious VDJ recombination scenarios were assigned using the TCRdist pipeline. A later analysis defined each TCR beta chain by its CDR3 amino acid sequence plus V-gene family, and excluded reads lacking a unique V-gene family. In a later analysis, approximately 640 highly shared, low-generation-probability nucleotide sequences were removed to address suspected cross-contamination and a sequencing artifact. A later analysis calculated a clonal expansion index for each public chain from normalized within-repertoire ranks of inferred template counts. In a later analysis, generation probabilities were computed using a VDJ recombination model fitted to out-of-frame rearrangements, and the results were checked against IGoR. Hypergeometric tests were used in a later analysis to score TCR-TCR, TCR-HLA and TCR-CMV co-occurrence, with a repertoire-size bias correction applied to the TCR pairs. To estimate false discovery rates, a later analysis permuted the HLA or CMV assignments 20 times. In a later analysis, co-occurring TCRs were grouped using DBSCAN, with TCRdist sequence similarity added in when clustering inside HLA-allele-positive subsets. For co-occurrence clustering, repertoires with fewer than 30,000 or more than 120,000 public chains were excluded, along with a handful of repertoires with anomalous nucleotide sharing. In its TCRdb copy, this immuneACCESS table keeps in-frame sequences only and misses some clones. Where compared with another copy, unresolved V genes explain less than half of these, and the others have no known cause. That table gives V, J and clone size, and the DNA gave D and trimming. This sample has more than 150,000 clones in its table, and approximately 85% of those were observed once. In total, the top ten clones hold about 9.3% of the sample.

The chain is assembled from TRBV7-2 and TRBJ1-5; TRBD1 fits 8 bases in the junction. The sequencing sample was made of PBMCs. This clonotype originated in a man between 18 and 29 years old in good health and CMV-seropositive. CDR3 loop: CASSLAGTGSQPQHF. The nucleotide sequence reads as follows: TGTGCCAGCAGCTTAGCCGGGACAGGCTCTCAGCCCCAGCATTTT.